This T cell receptor (beta chain) was obtained from a study of T cell clonality in common variable immunodeficiency. V gave up 4 bases and J gave up 3 bases, with 9 bases separating them. Germline V CDR1 and CDR2: SNHLY, FYNNEI. This CDR3 spans 13 amino acids. The table came from immunoSEQ multiplex PCR; TCRdb's copy has only in-frame clones and leaves some out. The sample yields roughly 23,000 clones, without any singletons. Study-level points and caveats: Common variable immunodeficiency TCR beta sequences reportedly had fewer deletions and N-nucleotide insertions.

This clone occurred many times. No antigen is known for it. The sequence runs out 3 residues before the end of the CDR3; the remainder is reconstructed from the germline J gene. The chain is built from TRBV2 and TRBJ1-1; D gene unclear. The specimen sequenced was peripheral blood mononuclear cells. The sequence was obtained from a human donor with common variable immunodeficiency. The CDR3 sequence: CASSVERDTEAFF. Partial CDR3 DNA: TGTGCCAGCAGTGTCGAGAGGGACACTGAA. Complete variable domain (other parts from reference TRBV2 and TRBJ1-1): EPEVTQTPSHQVTQMGQEVILRCVPISNHLYFYWYRQILGQKVEFLVSFYNNEISEKSEIFDDQFSVERPDGSNFTLKIRSTKLEDSAMYFCASSVERDTEAFFGQGTRLTVV.